Following are 2 T cell receptor beta chains from one sample sequenced in a study of Tregs in tolerant kidney transplant recipients. Libraries were prepared by immunoSEQ multiplex PCR; TCRdb keeps only in-frame clonotypes and omits some of them. The sample consists of approximately 66,000 clones, approximately 83% of them appearing once. The source material was Tregs from blood, sampled before the transplant. The source of these receptors is a human donor who received a combined kidney and bone marrow transplant.

V usage is TRBV28 and J usage is TRBJ1-2; D is unclear. V gave up 6 bases and J gave up 8 bases, with 10 bases separating them. CDR1 MDHEN and CDR2 SYDVKM come from the germline V gene. The length of the CDR3 is 11 residues. CDR3 protein: CASRATSGYTF. The CDR3 nucleotides are TGTGCCAGCAGGGCCACGTCGGGCTACACCTTC.

The V and J genes are TRBV6-5 and TRBJ1-1, with D perhaps TRBD1 (6 bases). Looked up from germline, CDR1 is MNHEY and CDR2 is SVGAGI. The CDR3 loop spans 13 amino acids. V lost 4 bases, J lost 7 bases, and 13 bases lay in between. The CDR3 DNA follows: TGTGCCAGCAGTTCCGTGGACAGAAATGAAGCTTTCTTT. The encoded protein is CASSSVDRNEAFF.